The present T cell receptor beta chain was sequenced within a study of tumor and adjacent non-tumor tissue in lung cancer. Notes on the study in general: TCR diversity was significantly greater in tumor than normal lung tissue.

The library came from three nested PCR rounds adapted from ARM-PCR protocols. One entry per CDR3 protein results from TCRdb running MiXCR on the multiplex PCR reads. In the table there are some 66,000 distinct CDR3 sequences, roughly two thirds of which are singletons. No cell sorting was done before RNA was extracted from the tissue. The normal lung tissue was taken more than 3 cm from the tumor edge. Newly diagnosed lung cancer patients had thoracic surgery in China, August–late 2014, without prior chemotherapy. As to this clonotype: Its antigen is not known.

The sequence derives from a man aged 65 to 85 with non-small cell lung cancer. Sequencing was carried out using distant non-tumor lung tissue.

Here the CDR3 reads CASSPPGLEGGSTGELFF. The CDR3 DNA follows: TGTGCCAGCAGCCCTCCGGGACTAGAAGGAGGGAGCACCGGGGAGCTGTTTTTT. The V gene is TRBV11-2, the J gene TRBJ2-2, with 8 bases identical to TRBD2. This CDR3 is 18 amino acids long. The J segment lost 4 bases and the V segment lost 5 bases, leaving 15 bases of the junction unmatched. Germline loops: CDR1 SGHAT, CDR2 FQNNGV.